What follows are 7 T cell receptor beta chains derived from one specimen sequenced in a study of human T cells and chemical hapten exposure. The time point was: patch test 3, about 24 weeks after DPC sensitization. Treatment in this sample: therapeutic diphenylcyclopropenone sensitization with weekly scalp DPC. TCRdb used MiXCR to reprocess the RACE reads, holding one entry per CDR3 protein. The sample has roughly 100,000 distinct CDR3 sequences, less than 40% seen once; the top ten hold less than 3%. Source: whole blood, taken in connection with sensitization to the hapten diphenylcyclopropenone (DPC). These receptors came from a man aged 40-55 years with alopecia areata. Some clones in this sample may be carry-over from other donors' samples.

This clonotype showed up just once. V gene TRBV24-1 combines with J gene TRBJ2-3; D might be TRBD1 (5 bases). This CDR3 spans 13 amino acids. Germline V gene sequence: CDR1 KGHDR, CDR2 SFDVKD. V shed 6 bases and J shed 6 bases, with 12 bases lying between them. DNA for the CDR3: TGTGCCACCAGTCCCGACAGCAGTGATACGCAGTATTTT. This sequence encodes CATSPDSSDTQYF.

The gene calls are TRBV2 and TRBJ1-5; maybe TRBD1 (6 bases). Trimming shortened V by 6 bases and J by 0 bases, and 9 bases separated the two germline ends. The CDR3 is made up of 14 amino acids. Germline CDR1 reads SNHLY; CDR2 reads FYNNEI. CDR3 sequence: CASRGQNSNQPQHF. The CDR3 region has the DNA TGTGCCAGCAGGGGACAAAATAGCAATCAGCCCCAGCATTTT.

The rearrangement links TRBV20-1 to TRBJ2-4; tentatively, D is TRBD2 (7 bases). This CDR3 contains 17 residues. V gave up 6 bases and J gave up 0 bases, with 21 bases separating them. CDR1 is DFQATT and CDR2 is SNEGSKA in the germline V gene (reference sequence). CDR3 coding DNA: TGCAGTGCCATAAAGGGGGGAGGGGGGCTAGCCAAAAACATTCAGTACTTC. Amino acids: CSAIKGGGGLAKNIQYF.

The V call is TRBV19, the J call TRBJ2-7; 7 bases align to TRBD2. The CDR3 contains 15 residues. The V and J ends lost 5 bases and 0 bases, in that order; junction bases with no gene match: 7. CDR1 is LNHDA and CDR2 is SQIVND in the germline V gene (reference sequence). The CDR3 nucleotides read TGTGCCAGTAGTGACCAGAGCGGGACCTCCTACGAGCAGTACTTC. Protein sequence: CASSDQSGTSYEQYF.

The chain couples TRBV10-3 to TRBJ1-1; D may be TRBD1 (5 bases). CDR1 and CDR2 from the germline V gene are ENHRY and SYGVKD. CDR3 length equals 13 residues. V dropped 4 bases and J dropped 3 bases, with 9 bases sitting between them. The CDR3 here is CAISVPGHTEAFF. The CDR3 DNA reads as TGTGCCATCAGTGTTCCGGGGCACACTGAAGCTTTCTTT.

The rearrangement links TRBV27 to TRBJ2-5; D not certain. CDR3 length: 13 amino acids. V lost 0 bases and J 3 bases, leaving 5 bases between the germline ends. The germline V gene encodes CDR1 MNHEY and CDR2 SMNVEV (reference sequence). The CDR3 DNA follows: TGTGCCAGCAGTTTATCACTCGAAGAGACCCAGTACTTC. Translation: CASSLSLEETQYF.

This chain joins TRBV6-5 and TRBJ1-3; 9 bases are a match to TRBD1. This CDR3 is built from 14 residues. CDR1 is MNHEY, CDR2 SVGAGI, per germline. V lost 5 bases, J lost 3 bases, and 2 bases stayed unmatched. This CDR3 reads CASSRDRDGNTIYF. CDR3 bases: TGTGCCAGCAGTCGGGACAGGGATGGAAACACCATATATTTT.